These T cell receptor beta chains were read from a single sample in a study of T cell responses to AZD1222 COVID-19 vaccine. Produced via immunoSEQ multiplex PCR; TCRdb's table is partial and in-frame only. This table holds 190,000 or so clones, 88% found once. The sequencing here drew on peripheral blood, taken 28 days after the second AZD1222 dose. Every receptor here comes from an adult who received the AZD1222 COVID-19 vaccine. Both conserved end residues are part of each CDR3. D genes are given only for firm matches. Rows may omit the clone size; those that give it use once, few, many or a size class.

D	size	J	V	DNA	CDR3
-	-	TRBJ1-3	TRBV6-2/TRBV6-3	TGTGCCAGCAGTTACCGCGGGGGCGCTGGAAACACCATATATTTT	CASSYRGGAGNTIYF
TRBD1	-	TRBJ2-3	TRBV7-9	TGTGCCAGCAGCTTAATCGGGACAGGTCAGGGCACAGATACGCAGTATTTT	CASSLIGTGQGTDTQYF
-	-	TRBJ1-4	TRBV15	TGTGCCACCAGCACGTACTTGACAGATGAAAAACTGTTTTTT	CATSTYLTDEKLFF
-	-	TRBJ1-2	TRBV30	TGTGCCTGGACCACCACGGGCTATGGCTACACCTTC	CAWTTTGYGYTF
TRBD2	-	TRBJ2-2	TRBV9	TGTGCCAGCAGCGTAGGGGCGGGGGCGAACACCGGGGAGCTGTTTTTT	CASSVGAGANTGELFF
-	-	TRBJ1-4	TRBV7-6	TGTGCCAGCAGCCGAACAGTGGCTCAGGCAGAAAAACTGTTTTTT	CASSRTVAQAEKLFF
-	once	TRBJ1-5	TRBV6-5	TGTGCCAGCAGCCCACGGGAGAGGGTGGAACAGCCCCAGCATTTT	CASSPRERVEQPQHF
TRBD2	-	TRBJ2-7	TRBV9	TGTGCCAGCAGCGTGAACGGGAGGACCTACGAGCAGTACTTC	CASSVNGRTYEQYF
TRBD2	once	TRBJ2-4	TRBV7-2	TGTGCCAGCAGCTCGGGACTAGCCTCCCCAAAAGCCAAAAACATTCAGTACTTC	CASSSGLASPKAKNIQYF
TRBD1	once	TRBJ2-3	TRBV5-1	TGCGCCAGCAACTTAACAGGGGGCTCGGATACGCAGTATTTT	CASNLTGGSDTQYF
TRBD1	-	TRBJ2-7	TRBV6-5	TGTGCCAGCGGGGAGTGGACAGGGGGCGGGCAGTACTTC	CASGEWTGGGQYF
TRBD2	-	TRBJ2-5	TRBV6-2/TRBV6-3	TGTGCCAGCAGTTATGGGTCTAGCGGACGCCGGGAGACCCAGTACTTC	CASSYGSSGRRETQYF
-	-	TRBJ2-7	TRBV6-5	TGTGCCAGCAGCCCCAGCTCCTACGAGCAGTACTTC	CASSPSSYEQYF
-	once	TRBJ2-7	TRBV10-2	TGCGCCAGTCGAACTAGATTCTACGAGCAGTACTTC	CASRTRFYEQYF
-	-	TRBJ2-7	TRBV11-1	TGTGCCAGCAGCCCCTTCGAGGGAGGTTCCTACGAGCAGTACTTC	CASSPFEGGSYEQYF
-	-	TRBJ2-6	TRBV5-1	TGCGCCAGCAGCCGAAACTCTGGGGCCAACGTCCTGACTTTC	CASSRNSGANVLTF
TRBD1	-	TRBJ1-1	TRBV28	TGTGCCAGCAGCCACGCCGGGACAGGTAGAATTGAAGCTTTCTTT	CASSHAGTGRIEAFF
-	-	TRBJ1-1	TRBV7-8	TGTGCCAGCAGCCCCGGGGCCTTTGAAGCTTTCTTT	CASSPGAFEAFF
TRBD1	-	TRBJ2-7	TRBV11-2	TGTGCCAGCAGCTTAGGGACAGGGGTAGCGGGTAGCTCCTACGAGCAGTACTTC	CASSLGTGVAGSSYEQYF
TRBD1	-	TRBJ1-4	TRBV6-5	TGTGCCAGCAGCACCGAGGACAGGGTCGAAAAACTGTTTTTT	CASSTEDRVEKLFF
TRBD1	once	TRBJ2-7	TRBV5-1	TGCGCCAGCAGCTCCGGACAGGATAAGAGCGAGCAGTACTTC	CASSSGQDKSEQYF
-	-	TRBJ2-3	TRBV6-2/TRBV6-3	TGTGCCAGCAGTTACGGGTCGGGTACGCAGTATTTT	CASSYGSGTQYF
-	-	TRBJ1-5	TRBV19	TGTGCCAGTAGTTCACAGGGTTGGAATCAGCCCCAGCATTTT	CASSSQGWNQPQHF
-	-	TRBJ2-1	TRBV9	TGTGCCAGCACCGGAAGTGGGACACCGTACAATGAGCAGTTCTTC	CASTGSGTPYNEQFF
-	once	TRBJ1-2	TRBV9	TGTGCCAGCAGTACACTGGATCAACTGGGGGGCTATGGCTACACCTTC	CASSTLDQLGGYGYTF
-	-	TRBJ1-3	TRBV6-2/TRBV6-3	TGTGCCAGCAGTGACCCTGGGGGCTCTGGAAACACCATATATTTT	CASSDPGGSGNTIYF
TRBD1	-	TRBJ2-7	TRBV27	TGTGCCAGCAGTTCCGACAGGGTATTCAACGAGCAGTACTTC	CASSSDRVFNEQYF
TRBD1	-	TRBJ2-7	TRBV19	TGTGCCAGTAGCGACGGGGGACAGGGCTACGAGCAGTACTTC	CASSDGGQGYEQYF
-	-	TRBJ1-2	TRBV12-3/TRBV12-4	TGTGCCAGCAGCCCGGAGGGAAAGTATGGCTACACCTTC	CASSPEGKYGYTF
-	-	TRBJ2-7	TRBV4-3	TGCGCCAGCAGCCCCCGGACTGGGTCTGACTACGAGCAGTACTTC	CASSPRTGSDYEQYF
TRBD1	-	TRBJ1-5	TRBV2	TGTGCCAGCAGGCCGACAGGGGATAGTCAGCCCCAGCATTTT	CASRPTGDSQPQHF
TRBD1	-	TRBJ1-6	TRBV7-2	TGTGCCAGCAGCTCCGGACAGGGGACGGGTAATTCACCCCTCCACTTT	CASSSGQGTGNSPLHF
-	once	TRBJ2-3	TRBV6-4	TGTGCCAGCAGTCCGCTAGGGGATACGCAGTATTTT	CASSPLGDTQYF
TRBD1	-	TRBJ2-2	TRBV28	TGTGCCAGCAGGTTCACGGACAGGGAGACCGGGGAGCTGTTTTTT	CASRFTDRETGELFF
TRBD1	few	TRBJ1-2	TRBV5-1	TGCGCCAGCAGCTTCCGGGACAGAAACTATGGCTACACCTTC	CASSFRDRNYGYTF
TRBD2	-	TRBJ2-7	TRBV5-1	TGCGCCAGCAGCTCAAGCGGGACTGCCCTCTACGAGCAGTACTTC	CASSSSGTALYEQYF
-	-	TRBJ2-7	TRBV28	TGTGCCAGCAGTTTGCGGAGCGAGCAGTACTTC	CASSLRSEQYF
-	-	TRBJ2-7	TRBV6-2/TRBV6-3	TGTGCCAGCAGTTTAAAACAGGTCGAGCAGTACTTC	CASSLKQVEQYF
-	-	TRBJ1-1	TRBV12-2	TGTGCAAGTCGCCCGAGGGACGCAACCCCCCTTCTGAACACTGAAGCTTTCTTT	CASRPRDATPLLNTEAFF
TRBD1	-	TRBJ1-2	TRBV27	TGTGCCAGCAGTTTTAAACAGGGGGAAGGCTACACCTTC	CASSFKQGEGYTF
TRBD1	-	TRBJ2-2	TRBV19	TGTGCCAGCACTCCGGGACAGGCGTCCTCCGGGGAGCTGTTTTTT	CASTPGQASSGELFF
TRBD1	few	TRBJ1-6	TRBV27	TGTGCCAGCAGTATGGGACAGGCCCGCTCCTATAATTCACCCCTCCACTTT	CASSMGQARSYNSPLHF
TRBD2	-	TRBJ2-3	TRBV10-3	TGTGCCATCAGTGGGACTAGCGGGAGGGATACGCAGTATTTT	CAISGTSGRDTQYF
TRBD2	-	TRBJ2-1	TRBV6-5	TGTGCCGTATCAACTAGCGGGAGAATTAATGAGCAGTTCTTC	CAVSTSGRINEQFF
-	once	TRBJ2-2	TRBV18	TGTGCCAGCCACCTAGTCAGGGACACCGGGGAGCTGTTTTTT	CASHLVRDTGELFF
TRBD2	once	TRBJ2-5	TRBV11-3	TGTGCCAGCAGTTGGGAGGGCTACGAGACCCAGTACTTC	CASSWEGYETQYF
-	-	TRBJ2-7	TRBV6-5	TGTGCCAGCACCCCAGGTCCGAATTACGAGCAGTACTTC	CASTPGPNYEQYF
-	-	TRBJ2-1	TRBV12-3/TRBV12-4	TGTGCCAGCAGTTTAGATGAGGGACATGAGCAGTTCTTC	CASSLDEGHEQFF
TRBD2	-	TRBJ2-2	TRBV27	TGTGCCAGCAGTCCCCGACCTAGCGGGTCCGGGGAGCTGTTTTTT	CASSPRPSGSGELFF
-	-	TRBJ1-4	TRBV13	TGTGCCAGCCATCCCGACGGGGCAGGGGAAAAACTGTTTTTT	CASHPDGAGEKLFF
TRBD1	-	TRBJ2-5	TRBV9	TGTGCCAGCAGCTTACGGACAGGGGTCATCGGTCGGGAGACCCAGTACTTC	CASSLRTGVIGRETQYF
TRBD1	-	TRBJ1-4	TRBV7-2	TGTGCCAGCAGCCAGCGGGACAGGGCTGAAAAACTGTTTTTT	CASSQRDRAEKLFF
TRBD1	-	TRBJ1-3	TRBV4-1	TGCGCCAGCAGCCAGGACAGGGGGACTGGAAACACCATATATTTT	CASSQDRGTGNTIYF